This T cell receptor (beta chain) was documented in a study of cytomegalovirus exposure and HLA in healthy donors. J lost 5 bases, V lost 10 bases, and 8 bases had no gene match. The CDR3 runs 14 residues. CDR1 is MNHEY and CDR2 is SVGAGI in the germline V gene. PCR used 60 Vbeta primers and 13 Jbeta primers. As processed by the authors: Among the unique TCR beta chains that a later analysis counted, roughly 80 million in all, roughly 11 million were shared. TCRdb's table, derived via immunoSEQ multiplex PCR, lists solely in-frame clones and lacks some. V and J calls and clone size are copied from that table; D and trimming were computed from the DNA. In the table there are more than 150,000 clones, more than 65% of which are singletons.

V is TRBV6-5 and J is TRBJ2-2; 9 nucleotides match TRBD1. The sample was PBMCs. The receptor's source is a woman in her thirties in good health and CMV-seropositive. CDR3 residues: CATLPGQGTGELFF. In nucleotides, the CDR3 is TGTGCCACCCTTCCGGGACAGGGTACCGGGGAGCTGTTTTTT.